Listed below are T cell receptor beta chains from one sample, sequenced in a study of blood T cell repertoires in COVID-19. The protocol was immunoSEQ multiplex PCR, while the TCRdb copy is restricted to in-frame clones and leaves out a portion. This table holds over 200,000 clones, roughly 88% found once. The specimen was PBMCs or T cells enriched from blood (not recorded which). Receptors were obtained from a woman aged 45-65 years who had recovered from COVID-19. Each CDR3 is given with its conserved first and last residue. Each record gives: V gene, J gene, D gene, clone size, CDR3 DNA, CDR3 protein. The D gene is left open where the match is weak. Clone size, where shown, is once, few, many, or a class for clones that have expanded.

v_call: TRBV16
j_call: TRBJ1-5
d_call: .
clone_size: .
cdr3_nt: TGTGCCAGCAGCCCCGGACACAATAGCAATCAGCCCCAGCATTTT
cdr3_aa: CASSPGHNSNQPQHF

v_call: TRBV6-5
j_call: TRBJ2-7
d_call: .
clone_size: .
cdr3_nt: TGTGCCAGCAGTTACTCGAGAGGGTACGAGCAGTACTTC
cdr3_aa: CASSYSRGYEQYF

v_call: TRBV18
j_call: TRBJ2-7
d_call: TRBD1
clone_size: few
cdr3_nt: TGTGCCAGCTCAGGGGGACAGGGGGAATACGAGCAGTACTTC
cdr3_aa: CASSGGQGEYEQYF

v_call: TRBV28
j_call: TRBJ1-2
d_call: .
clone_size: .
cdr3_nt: TGTGCCAGCAGTTTAACAGGGTTGGGCTATGGCTACACCTTC
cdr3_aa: CASSLTGLGYGYTF

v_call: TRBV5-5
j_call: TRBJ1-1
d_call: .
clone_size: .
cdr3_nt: TGTGCCAGCAGCTTGGTGACAGGCGATGAAGCTTTCTTT
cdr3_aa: CASSLVTGDEAFF

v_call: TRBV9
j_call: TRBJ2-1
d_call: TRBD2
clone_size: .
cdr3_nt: TGTGCCAGCAGCGCTACTAGCGTTAGCAATGAGCAGTTCTTC
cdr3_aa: CASSATSVSNEQFF

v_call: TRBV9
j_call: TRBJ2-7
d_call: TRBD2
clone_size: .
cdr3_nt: TGTGCCAGCAGCGCGTCGACTAGCCCGGGAATCGACGAGCAGTACTTC
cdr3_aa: CASSASTSPGIDEQYF

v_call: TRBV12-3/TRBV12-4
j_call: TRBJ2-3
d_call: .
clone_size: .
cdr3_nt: TGTGCCAGCAGTTTAGGACTACCAGATACGCAGTATTTT
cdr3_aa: CASSLGLPDTQYF

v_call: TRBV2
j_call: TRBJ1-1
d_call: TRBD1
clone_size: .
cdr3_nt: TGTGCCAGCACCGGACAGGGGGGAACTGAAGCTTTCTTT
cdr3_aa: CASTGQGGTEAFF

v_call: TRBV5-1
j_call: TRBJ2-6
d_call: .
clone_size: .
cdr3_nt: TGCGCCAGCGGCGACAGCTCTGGGGCCAACGTCCTGACTTTC
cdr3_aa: CASGDSSGANVLTF

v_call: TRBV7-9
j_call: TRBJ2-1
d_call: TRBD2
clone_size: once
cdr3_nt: TGTGCCAGCAGCTTAGGAGCGGGAACCTACAATGAGCAGTTCTTC
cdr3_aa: CASSLGAGTYNEQFF

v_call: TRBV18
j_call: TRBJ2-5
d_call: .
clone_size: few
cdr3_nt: TGTGCCAGCTCACCAAGAACTACACAAGAGACCCAGTACTTC
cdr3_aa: CASSPRTTQETQYF

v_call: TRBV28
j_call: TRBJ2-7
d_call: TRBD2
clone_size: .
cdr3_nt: TGTGCCAGCAGTTTTACCAGCGGGGGCGGCTACGAGCAGTACTTC
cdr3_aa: CASSFTSGGGYEQYF

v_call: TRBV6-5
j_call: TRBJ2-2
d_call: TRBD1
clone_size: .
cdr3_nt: TGTGCCAGCACGGGACAGGGTATGACCGGGGAGCTGTTTTTT
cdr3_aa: CASTGQGMTGELFF

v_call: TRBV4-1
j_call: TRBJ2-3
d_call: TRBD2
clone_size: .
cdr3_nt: TGCGCCAGCAGCCAAGGGGCTCCTTTGACCGGGAGGGCCGTAGATACGCAGTATTTT
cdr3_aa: CASSQGAPLTGRAVDTQYF

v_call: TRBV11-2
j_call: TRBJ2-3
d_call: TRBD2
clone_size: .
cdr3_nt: TGTGCCAGCAGCTTTCTTCGCGGGAGGGCCTTGGATACGCAGTATTTT
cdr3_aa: CASSFLRGRALDTQYF

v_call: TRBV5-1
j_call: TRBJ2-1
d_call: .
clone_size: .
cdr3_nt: TGCGCCAGCAGCTTGGCACAGACGCAGTTCTTC
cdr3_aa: CASSLAQTQFF

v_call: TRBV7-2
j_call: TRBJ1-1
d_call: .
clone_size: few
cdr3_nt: TGTGCCAGCAGCCCAACCGCAGGCCTGAACACTGAAGCTTTCTTT
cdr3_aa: CASSPTAGLNTEAFF

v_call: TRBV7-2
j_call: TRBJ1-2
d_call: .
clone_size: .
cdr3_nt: TGTGCCAGCAGCTTAGGTTCCAGCAGTACAGTCTATGGCTACACCTTC
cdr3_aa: CASSLGSSSTVYGYTF

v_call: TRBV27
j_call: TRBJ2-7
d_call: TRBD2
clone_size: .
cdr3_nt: TGTGCCAGCAGTTTATTTGGGACTAGCGGGTTATCCTACGAGCAGTACTTC
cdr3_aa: CASSLFGTSGLSYEQYF

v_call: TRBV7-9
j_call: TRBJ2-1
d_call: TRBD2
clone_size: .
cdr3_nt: TGTGCCAGCAGCCTTGCAGGACTAGCGGGAGGGTCGGATGAGCAGTTCTTC
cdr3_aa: CASSLAGLAGGSDEQFF

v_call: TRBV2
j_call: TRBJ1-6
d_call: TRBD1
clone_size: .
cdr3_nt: TGTGCCAGCAGTGGTCTACGACAGGGAGGCAGTTCACCCCTCCACTTT
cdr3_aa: CASSGLRQGGSSPLHF

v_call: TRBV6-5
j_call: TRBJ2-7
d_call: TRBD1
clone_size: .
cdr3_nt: TGTGCCATATGGACCGGACAGGGAGCAGCCTTC
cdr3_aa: CAIWTGQGAAF

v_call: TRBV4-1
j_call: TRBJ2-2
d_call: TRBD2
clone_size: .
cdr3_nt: TGCGCCAGCAGCCAAGACCCCCGGCCGGGACTAGCGGGAACCGGGGAGCTGTTTTTT
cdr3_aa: CASSQDPRPGLAGTGELFF

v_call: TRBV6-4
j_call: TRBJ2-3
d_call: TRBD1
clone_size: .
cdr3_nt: TGTGCCAGCAGTGAGGCAGGGGGCCGCGATACGCAGTATTTT
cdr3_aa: CASSEAGGRDTQYF

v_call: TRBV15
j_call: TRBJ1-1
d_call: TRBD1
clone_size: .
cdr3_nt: TGTGCCACCAGCCGATGGGGACAGCCGAACACTGAAGCTTTCTTT
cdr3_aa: CATSRWGQPNTEAFF

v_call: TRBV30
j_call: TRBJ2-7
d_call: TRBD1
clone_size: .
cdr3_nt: TGTGCCTGGTCAAGCAAACGGGACAGCTCCGAGCAGTACTTC
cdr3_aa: CAWSSKRDSSEQYF

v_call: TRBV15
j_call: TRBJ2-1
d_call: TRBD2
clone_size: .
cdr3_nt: TGTGCCACCAGCAGTTCCCAGCGGGAGTGGGGTGAGCAGTTCTTC
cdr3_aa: CATSSSQREWGEQFF

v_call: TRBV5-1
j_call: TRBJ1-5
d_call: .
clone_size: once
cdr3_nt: TGCGCCAGCAGCTTGGCCGTCAATCAGCCCCAGCATTTT
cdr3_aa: CASSLAVNQPQHF

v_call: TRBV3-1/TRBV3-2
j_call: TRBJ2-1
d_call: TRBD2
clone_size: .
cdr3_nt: TGTGCCAGCAGCCGCCAGAAGGGACTAGCGGGAAACAATGAGCAGTTCTTC
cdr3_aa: CASSRQKGLAGNNEQFF

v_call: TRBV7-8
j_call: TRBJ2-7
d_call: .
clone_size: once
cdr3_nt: TGTGCCAGCAGCTTGGACCGGGACTCCTGGCTCTACGAGCAGTACTTC
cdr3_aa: CASSLDRDSWLYEQYF

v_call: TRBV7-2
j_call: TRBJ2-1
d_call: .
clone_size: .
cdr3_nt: TGTGCCAGCAGCCTTAACAATGAGCAGTTCTTC
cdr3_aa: CASSLNNEQFF

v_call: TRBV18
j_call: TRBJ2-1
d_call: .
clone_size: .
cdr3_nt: TGTGCCAGCTCACCTATTCCAGGGGTAGGACACAATGAGCAGTTCTTC
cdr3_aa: CASSPIPGVGHNEQFF